This TCR beta chain originates from a study of OX40 agonist ivuxolimab in advanced cancers. About the study: Partial responses were observed in three patients, of whom one had hepatocellular carcinoma and two had cutaneous melanoma.

Profiling relied on immunoSEQ multiplex PCR, and the TCRdb table lists in-frame clones only, not all of them. The sample lists fewer than 70,000 clones; 80% to 95% were seen once. The timepoints at which blood was sampled were baseline, cycle 4 day 1, and cycle 7 day 1. This receptor was taken from an adult with an advanced solid tumor such as melanoma, head and neck, liver or kidney cancer. The sample in question was CD4+ or CD8+ T cells sorted from blood, obtained in a trial of the OX40 agonist ivuxolimab.

This chain's CDR3 is CAWSVQGQGASEQYF. The CDR3 nucleotides read TGTGCCTGGAGTGTACAAGGACAGGGGGCCTCCGAGCAGTACTTC. The genes are TRBV30 and TRBJ2-7, with TRBD1 identical over 11 bases. J was trimmed by 6 bases and V by 0 bases; bases with no gene match: 7. Germline-derived CDR1 and CDR2 are GTSNPN and SVGIG (reference sequence). This CDR3 is built from 15 residues.